These 6 T cell receptor beta chains were sequenced from one sample in a study of CD8+CD57+ T cells in acquired aplastic anemia. Flow cytometry had shown expanded CD8+CD57+ cells in the patients chosen for sequencing. Genomic DNA, serving as template, underwent TCR beta VDJ and CDR3 profiling. TCRdb used MiXCR to reprocess the reads, holding one entry per CDR3 protein. Of 150,000 or so distinct CDR3 sequences listed, roughly 43% were seen once; the top ten hold approximately 3%. Sequenced: sorted CD4+, CD8+, or CD8+CD57+ T cells (not recorded which) from PBMCs. The receptors were gathered from a human donor with aplastic anemia.

This clonotype was observed at least ten times. This chain connects TRBV5-1 to TRBJ2-4, with D unclear. The CDR3 contains 15 residues. V gave up 4 bases and J gave up 8 bases, with 19 bases separating them. CDR1 is SGHRS and CDR2 is YFSETQ in the germline V gene. The CDR3 loop is CASSIAATGGDIQYF. The DNA for the CDR3 is TGCGCCAGCAGCATTGCGGCGACTGGTGGAGACATTCAGTACTTC. The full variable domain, its missing parts supplied by reference TRBV5-1 and TRBJ2-4, is KAGVTQTPRYLIKTRGQQVTLSCSPISGHRSVSWYQQTPGQGLQFLFEYFSETQRNKGNFPGRFSGRQFSNSRSEMNVSTLELGDSALYLCASSIAATGGDIQYFGAGTRLSVL.

This clonotype was counted many times. The chain uses TRBV7-2 and TRBJ1-2; D not resolved. The germline gives CDR1 SGHTA, CDR2 FQGNSA. Deletions cut 1 base from V and 7 bases from J, with 4 bases between. This CDR3 is 11 amino acids long. The CDR3 DNA reads TGTGCCAGCAGCTTAGTGGGTGGCTACACCTTC. Translating gives CASSLVGGYTF.

In its sample, this clonotype is medium-sized. This chain joins TRBV15 and TRBJ1-5; possibly TRBD1 for D (5 bases). Germline CDR1 LNHNV, CDR2 YYDKDF (reference sequence). V was trimmed by 0 bases and J by 1 base, leaving 7 bases between them. The CDR3 covers 15 residues. CDR3 DNA sequence: TGTGCCACCAGCAGAGACCGGGACAGCAATCAGCCCCAGCATTTT. Translation: CATSRDRDSNQPQHF.

This clonotype was observed many times. The chain combines TRBV6-5 with TRBJ2-7, with 8 positions matching TRBD2. The CDR3 is 16 residues long. J was trimmed by 1 base and V by 2 bases; bases with no gene match: 7. Germline lookup yields CDR1 MNHEY and CDR2 SVGAGI. CDR3: CASSYRTTSESYEQYF. CDR3 coding DNA: TGTGCCAGCAGTTACCGAACGACTAGCGAATCCTACGAGCAGTACTTC.

V is TRBV24-1 and J is TRBJ1-1; 7 bases are shared with TRBD1. Germline V CDR1 and CDR2: KGHDR, SFDVKD. V trimming: 1 base; J trimming: 4 bases; junction bases outside the gene matches: 8. CDR3 size: 16 residues. The DNA for the CDR3 is TGTGCCACCAGTGATTTACGACCGACAGGGATCACTGAAGCTTTCTTT. Its protein is CATSDLRPTGITEAFF.

The genes are TRBV6-1 and TRBJ2-1; 10 positions agree with TRBD2. The CDR3 has 18 residues. The V gene end was trimmed by 4 bases and the J gene end by 7 bases; junction bases not matched to a gene: 16. CDR1 and CDR2 (germline): MNHNS, SASEGT. CDR3 coding DNA: TGTGCCAGCAGTGGCAAGACGATACTAGCGGGGCTATTTAATGAGCAGTTCTTC. Translating it yields CASSGKTILAGLFNEQFF.